This is a list of T cell receptor beta chains from one sample in a study of blood T cells in healthy people across ages. MiXCR was run by TCRdb on the 5' RACE reads, yielding one entry per CDR3 protein. The data show about 1 million distinct CDR3 sequences, around 45% seen once. Sequenced material: blood. The receptors stem from a woman aged 60-75 years in good health. The CDR3 runs from the conserved cysteine through the conserved F or W. A D gene is named only where the DNA matches it firmly. Clone size is given for some rows only: seen once, a few or many times, or a class if the clone is expanded.

V gene	J gene	D gene	clone size	CDR3 protein	CDR3 DNA
TRBV20-1	TRBJ2-1	TRBD2	many	CSASRGLAYNEQFF	TGCAGTGCTAGTCGGGGACTAGCTTACAATGAGCAGTTCTTC
TRBV20-1	TRBJ2-7	TRBD1	few	CSAGTGDFSYEQYF	TGCAGTGCGGGGACAGGCGATTTCTCCTACGAGCAGTACTTC
TRBV27	TRBJ2-5	TRBD2	few	CASSFRLAGIQETQYF	TGTGCCAGCAGTTTCAGACTAGCGGGAATACAAGAGACCCAGTACTTC
TRBV7-2	TRBJ2-3	NA	many	CASSPSTTQYF	TGTGCCAGCAGCCCATCGACTACGCAGTATTTT
TRBV29-1	TRBJ2-7	TRBD1	NA	CSVAHGQGAKMAYEQYF	TGCAGCGTTGCGCATGGCCAGGGGGCTAAAATGGCCTACGAGCAGTACTTC
TRBV7-2	TRBJ1-2	NA	NA	CASSQTGRRYGYTF	TGTGCCAGCAGCCAGACGGGACGGCGGTATGGCTACACCTTC
TRBV12-3/TRBV12-4	TRBJ2-2	TRBD2	NA	CASRASGGTGELFF	TGTGCCAGCAGGGCTAGCGGGGGCACCGGGGAGCTGTTTTTT
TRBV20-1	TRBJ1-2	NA	NA	CSGWGGGYTF	TGCAGTGGGTGGGGAGGTGGCTACACCTTC
TRBV2	TRBJ1-2	TRBD1	NA	CASRAQGAGGYGYTF	TGTGCCAGCAGAGCACAGGGGGCCGGGGGCTATGGCTACACCTTC
TRBV7-8	TRBJ2-5	TRBD2	NA	CASSSRGRLAGVVQETQYF	TGTGCCAGCAGCTCCCGGGGGCGACTAGCGGGAGTGGTGCAAGAGACCCAGTACTTC
TRBV20-1	TRBJ2-7	NA	few	CSARRPSEPYEQYF	TGCAGTGCTAGAAGGCCTAGCGAACCCTACGAGCAGTACTTC
TRBV20-1	TRBJ2-5	TRBD1	NA	CSARDTETRGPGETQYF	TGCAGTGCTAGAGACACCGAAACTAGGGGGCCGGGCGAGACCCAGTACTTC
TRBV5-1	TRBJ2-3	NA	NA	CATQITLPTSTDTQYF	TGCGCCACCCAAATAACACTGCCAACTAGCACAGATACGCAGTATTTT
TRBV15	TRBJ1-2	TRBD1	NA	CATSRGAQGARGYTF	TGTGCCACCAGCAGAGGGGCCCAGGGGGCGCGTGGCTACACCTTC
TRBV10-3	TRBJ2-3	NA	NA	CAISESPQGVTDTQYF	TGTGCCATCAGTGAGTCACCTCAGGGAGTCACAGATACGCAGTATTTT
TRBV27	TRBJ2-7	NA	NA	CASSLGRSGVEQYF	TGTGCCAGCAGTTTGGGAAGGTCTGGCGTGGAGCAGTACTTC
TRBV4-1	TRBJ2-7	NA	NA	CASSPNLPSYEQYF	TGCGCCAGCAGCCCTAACTTACCCTCCTACGAGCAGTACTTC
TRBV24-1	TRBJ2-5	NA	few	CATSDSVVTGTQYF	TGTGCCACCAGTGATAGCGTGGTGACGGGGACCCAGTACTTC
TRBV7-8	TRBJ1-5	TRBD1	NA	CASSTTGGFNQPQHF	TGTGCCAGCAGTACAACAGGGGGCTTCAATCAGCCCCAGCATTTT
TRBV5-6	TRBJ2-4	NA	NA	CASSFSGRTQYF	TGTGCCAGCAGCTTTTCGGGGCGGACTCAGTACTTC
TRBV2	TRBJ2-3	NA	NA	CASSVSPGLDTQYF	TGTGCCAGCAGTGTTAGTCCAGGGCTTGATACGCAGTATTTT
TRBV11-1	TRBJ2-3	TRBD2	few	CASSFLTSGSLDEQYF	TGTGCCAGCAGCTTCCTGACTAGCGGGAGTCTCGATGAGCAGTATTTT
TRBV5-1	TRBJ2-3	NA	NA	CASSFMERPSTDTQYF	TGCGCCAGCAGCTTCATGGAGCGGCCTAGCACAGATACGCAGTATTTT
TRBV9	TRBJ1-4	NA	few	CASSPTTGGANEKLFF	TGTGCCAGCAGCCCTACGACGGGGGGGGCTAATGAAAAACTGTTTTTT
TRBV18	TRBJ2-1	TRBD1	NA	CASTGQGDYEQFF	TGTGCCAGCACCGGACAGGGTGACTATGAGCAGTTCTTC
TRBV5-8	TRBJ2-3	NA	many	CASSGSFLDTQYF	TGTGCCAGCAGCGGATCATTTTTGGATACGCAGTATTTT
TRBV3-1	TRBJ2-5	NA	NA	CASSRTQGEQYF	TGTGCCAGCAGCCGTACCCAAGGGGAGCAGTACTTC
TRBV27	TRBJ1-2	NA	NA	CASTLSGGGSYGYTF	TGTGCCAGCACCTTGTCCGGGGGGGGTAGCTATGGCTACACCTTC
TRBV13	TRBJ1-2	NA	NA	CASSLGQLGNYGYTF	TGTGCCAGCAGCTTAGGACAGTTGGGGAACTATGGCTACACCTTC
TRBV12-3/TRBV12-4	TRBJ2-3	TRBD2	few	CASSLRTSGMPDTQYF	TGTGCCAGCAGTTTACGGACTAGCGGGATGCCAGATACGCAGTATTTT
TRBV2	TRBJ2-3	TRBD2	NA	CASRVAGGRISTDTQYF	TGTGCCAGCAGGGTAGCGGGCGGAAGGATTAGCACAGATACGCAGTATTTT
TRBV9	TRBJ1-2	NA	many	CASSVSGQNNYGYTF	TGTGCCAGCAGCGTATCGGGACAAAATAACTATGGCTACACCTTC
TRBV20-1	TRBJ2-7	NA	NA	CSAMEQGYSYEQYF	TGCAGTGCTATGGAACAGGGTTACTCCTACGAGCAGTACTTC
TRBV5-1	TRBJ2-1	TRBD2	NA	CASGTSGRAGNEQFF	TGCGCCAGCGGGACTAGCGGGAGGGCCGGCAATGAGCAGTTCTTC
TRBV29-1	TRBJ1-4	TRBD1	NA	CSVGGTVGIGEKLFF	TGCAGCGTTGGAGGGACAGTGGGTATCGGTGAAAAACTGTTTTTT
TRBV27	TRBJ2-7	NA	NA	CASSLSGFAYEQYF	TGTGCCAGCAGTTTAAGCGGTTTCGCCTACGAGCAGTACTTC
TRBV7-2	TRBJ1-2	NA	few	CASSFPGFRGGYTF	TGTGCCAGCAGCTTCCCAGGGTTTCGTGGTGGCTACACCTTC
TRBV6-6	TRBJ2-3	NA	few	CASRPPLSTDTQYF	TGTGCCAGCAGACCCCCCTTGAGCACAGATACGCAGTATTTT
TRBV7-2	TRBJ1-1	NA	NA	CASSTLQQAGAEAFF	TGTGCCAGCAGCACACTACAACAAGCGGGGGCTGAAGCTTTCTTT
TRBV6-1	TRBJ2-7	TRBD2	few	CASSERGWLAGDRTYEQYF	TGTGCCAGCAGTGAAAGGGGCTGGCTAGCGGGAGATCGCACCTACGAGCAGTACTTC